Each of the 5 T cell receptor beta chains below was sequenced from the same sample in a study of cytomegalovirus exposure and HLA in healthy donors. A multiplex PCR was run with 60 Vbeta primers and 13 Jbeta primers. The protocol was immunoSEQ multiplex PCR, while the TCRdb copy is restricted to in-frame clones and leaves out a portion. The sample comprises over 150,000 clones, 60% to 80% of which are singletons, and roughly 13% rests with the top ten. Source material: PBMCs. Receptors were obtained from a young man in good health and CMV-seropositive.

This sequence joins TRBV27 and TRBJ2-1, with 10 bases that match TRBD2. V lost 5 bases to trimming and J lost 6 bases; unmatched junction nucleotides: 13. This CDR3 has 17 residues. CDR1 and CDR2 from the germline V gene are MNHEY and SMNVEV (reference sequence). CDR3 residues: CASSPGLADSQGNEQFF. The DNA of the CDR3 is TGTGCCAGCAGTCCCGGACTAGCGGACTCCCAAGGCAATGAGCAGTTCTTC.

This clone has just a few counts. V and J are TRBV7-9 and TRBJ2-7, with D maybe TRBD2 (5 bases). Germline V gene data show CDR1 as SEHNR and CDR2 as FQNEAQ (reference sequence). The CDR3 covers 14 residues. Trimming cost V 5 bases and J 4 bases, with 15 bases left between them. Written as DNA, the CDR3 is TGTGCCAGCAGCCTAAGCGGATTCGAGTACGAGCAGTACTTC. Encoded protein: CASSLSGFEYEQYF. The variable domain in full, with the rest retrieved from reference TRBV7-9 and TRBJ2-7, is DTGVSQNPRHKITKRGQNVTFRCDPISEHNRLYWYRQTLGQGPEFLTYFQNEAQLEKSRLLSDRFSAERPKGSFSTLEIQRTEQGDSAMYLCASSLSGFEYEQYFGPGTRLTVT.

The CDR3 DNA follows: TGTGCCTTTCTCGAGACAGGGGCTCGTGGCTACACCTTC. Its protein is CAFLETGARGYTF. The gene calls are TRBV30 and TRBJ1-2, with 8 bases lining up with TRBD1. CDR3 length equals 13 residues. The V gene's germline CDR1 is GTSNPN and CDR2 SVGIG (reference sequence). V dropped 7 bases and J dropped 7; count of bases not matched to a gene: 11.

This clone was seen a single time. J is TRBJ2-2 and V is TRBV9; perhaps TRBD2 as D (7 bases). This CDR3 is 15 amino acids long. Germline V gene data show CDR1 as SGDLS and CDR2 as YYNGEE. V lost 1 base to trimming and J lost 8 bases, with 15 bases between them. In DNA, the CDR3 is TGTGCCAGCAGCGTAAGAGGGGGGGAGATAGGGGAGCTGTTTTTT. Translation: CASSVRGGEIGELFF.

The CDR3 nucleotides read TGCGCCAGCAGCCCTACTCAAGAGACCCAGTACTTC. It is translated as CASSPTQETQYF. The chain recombines TRBV5-1 with TRBJ2-5; D gene ambiguous. The V end was cut by 4 bases, the J end by 2 bases, with 6 bases between. This CDR3 is built from 12 residues. Germline V gives CDR1 SGHRS, CDR2 YFSETQ.